This T cell receptor beta chain appears in the sequencing data of a study of blood T cell repertoires in COVID-19. Across about two dozen US areas, participants ranged in age from about 18 to 90 years. Original data processing: Reference gene primer amplification gave nucleated cell count estimates. Only in-frame clones appear in the TCRdb table, and some are missing; sequencing was by immunoSEQ multiplex PCR. V, J and clone size were drawn from that table, and D and trimming were deduced from the DNA. Of hundreds of thousands of clones listed, roughly nine tenths were seen once; the top ten hold around 2.6%. The CDR3 has 13 amino acids. V lost 7 bases and J lost 4, with 13 bases in between. Germline V gene data show CDR1 as SGHVS and CDR2 as FQNEAQ.

V usage is TRBV7-8 and J usage is TRBJ2-5, with D perhaps TRBD1 (6 bases). Sequenced input: PBMCs or T cells enriched from blood (not recorded which). The source is a man aged 55 to 70 who had recovered from COVID-19. The CDR3 nucleotides are TGTGCCAGCATGGGGCAGGGGAGAGAGACCCAGTACTTC. Translated: CASMGQGRETQYF. Supplemented by reference TRBV7-8 and TRBJ2-5, the full variable domain reads GAGVSQSPRYKVAKRGQDVALRCDPISGHVSLFWYQQALGQGPEFLTYFQNEAQLDKSGLPSDRFFAERPEGSVSTLKIQRTQQEDSAVYLCASMGQGRETQYFGPGTRLLVL.